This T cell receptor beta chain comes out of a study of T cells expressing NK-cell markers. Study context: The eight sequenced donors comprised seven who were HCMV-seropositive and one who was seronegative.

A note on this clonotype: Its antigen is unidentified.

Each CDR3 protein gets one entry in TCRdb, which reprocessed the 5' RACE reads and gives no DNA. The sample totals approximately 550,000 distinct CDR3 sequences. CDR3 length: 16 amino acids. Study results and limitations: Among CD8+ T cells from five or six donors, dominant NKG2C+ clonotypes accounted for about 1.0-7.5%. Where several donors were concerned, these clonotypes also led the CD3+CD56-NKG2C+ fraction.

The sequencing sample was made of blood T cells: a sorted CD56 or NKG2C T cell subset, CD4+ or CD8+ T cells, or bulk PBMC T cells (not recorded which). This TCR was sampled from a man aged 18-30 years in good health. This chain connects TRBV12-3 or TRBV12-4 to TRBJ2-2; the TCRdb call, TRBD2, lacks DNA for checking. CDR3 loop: CASSLSPVTNTGELFF.